These 12 T cell receptor beta chains were sequenced from one sample in a study of blood T cell repertoires in COVID-19. The table came from immunoSEQ multiplex PCR; TCRdb's copy has only in-frame clones and leaves some out. The sample shows under 300,000 clones, 88% of them seen only once. Sample: PBMCs or T cells enriched from blood (not recorded which). These receptors were collected from a woman aged 55 to 70 in a cohort exposed to, infected with or recovered from COVID-19 (not recorded which).

J is TRBJ2-7 and V is TRBV14; TRBD1 aligns across 9 bases. The V gene end was trimmed by 1 base and the J gene end by 0 bases; junction bases not matched to a gene: 4. The CDR3 is 16 residues long. Germline assignment: CDR1 SGHDN and CDR2 FVKESK. Written as DNA, the CDR3 is TGTGCCAGCAGCCAAGTATTGGGACAGGGCTCCTACGAGCAGTACTTC. Translated: CASSQVLGQGSYEQYF.

The chain combines TRBV19 with TRBJ1-1, with D possibly being TRBD1 (5 bases). The germline V gene encodes CDR1 LNHDA and CDR2 SQIVND (reference sequence). CDR3 length: 16 residues. Trimming shortened V by 3 bases and J by 0 bases, and 14 bases separated the two germline ends. In DNA, the CDR3 is TGTGCCAGTAGTATTCAGGGAAAGGGCATGAACACTGAAGCTTTCTTT. It translates to CASSIQGKGMNTEAFF. The full variable domain, in which reference TRBV19 and TRBJ1-1 provide the parts outside the CDR3, is DGGITQSPKYLFRKEGQNVTLSCEQNLNHDAMYWYRQDPGQGLRLIYYSQIVNDFQKGDIAEGYSVSREKKESFPLTVTSAQKNPTAFYLCASSIQGKGMNTEAFFGQGTRLTVV.

The V call is TRBV3-1 (or the pseudogene TRBV3-2), the J call TRBJ1-1; 9 bases line up with TRBD1. The CDR3 is 16 residues long. The trim removed 4 bases at V and 0 bases at J, leaving 6 bases unmatched. Per germline, CDR1 LGHDT and CDR2 YNNKEL (reference sequence). DNA for the CDR3: TGTGCCAGCAGCCGCGGACAGGGGATGATGAACACTGAAGCTTTCTTT. It specifies CASSRGQGMMNTEAFF.

The rearrangement links TRBV28 to TRBJ2-7; TRBD2 matches at 9 bases. J lost 3 bases, V lost 5 bases, and 5 bases had no gene match. Germline assignment: CDR1 MDHEN and CDR2 SYDVKM. This CDR3 contains 14 residues. The CDR3 sequence is CASSPPTSGYEQYF. CDR3 in DNA: TGTGCCAGCAGTCCTCCGACTAGCGGCTACGAGCAGTACTTC.

The rearrangement links TRBV20-1 to TRBJ1-4, with D possibly being TRBD1 (5 bases). This CDR3 has 13 residues. V lost 3 bases and J lost 4, with 9 bases in between. Looked up from germline, CDR1 is DFQATT and CDR2 is SNEGSKA (reference sequence). The CDR3 bases are TGCAGTGCTAGTCTCAGGGATAATGAAAAACTGTTTTTT. Its protein product is CSASLRDNEKLFF.

The chain joins TRBV24-1 to TRBJ2-3; 10 positions agree with TRBD2. The CDR3 runs 16 residues. Unmatched junction bases numbered 7, after V lost 4 bases and J lost 4 bases. Germline CDR1 and CDR2: KGHDR and SFDVKD. The CDR3 DNA reads TGTGCCACCAGTGACCTCCTAGCGGGAGACGCAGATACGCAGTATTTT. Protein product: CATSDLLAGDADTQYF.

The rearrangement joins TRBV10-3 to TRBJ2-1, with unresolved D. Germline V gene sequence: CDR1 ENHRY, CDR2 SYGVKD. CDR3 length: 11 amino acids. V was shortened by 10 bases and J by 8 bases, with 12 bases between the two germline ends. CDR3 sequence reads: CATSRLDEQFF. The CDR3 DNA reads as TGTGCCACGTCTCGACTCGATGAGCAGTTCTTC.

The chain employs TRBV28 and TRBJ1-5; 7 nucleotides align to TRBD1. The germline gives CDR1 MDHEN, CDR2 SYDVKM. The CDR3 has 14 residues. The J segment lost 7 bases and the V segment lost 7 bases, leaving 10 bases of the junction unmatched. In nucleotides, the CDR3 is TGTGCCAGCAACAATGACAGGGTGGTCCAGCCCCAGCATTTT. Translating it yields CASNNDRVVQPQHF.

The V and J genes are TRBV5-6 and TRBJ2-1; D is perhaps TRBD2 (5 bases). V lost 0 bases and J lost 10, with 8 bases in between. Germline values: CDR1 SGHDT, CDR2 YYEEEE. The CDR3 has 12 residues. CDR3 sequence: CASSLGLAEQFF. DNA of the CDR3: TGTGCCAGCAGCTTGGGCCTAGCCGAGCAGTTCTTC.

The chain joins TRBV28 to TRBJ2-7; 9 bases align to TRBD1. The germline V gene has CDR1 MDHEN and CDR2 SYDVKM. CDR3 length equals 15 residues. Trimming took 4 bases from V and 2 from J; bases not matched to a gene: 6. The CDR3 DNA is TGTGCCAGCAGTTACCCACAGGGGGCAGCCTACGAGCAGTACTTC. Translated: CASSYPQGAAYEQYF.

This chain links TRBV30 with TRBJ2-1; TRBD2 might be the D (6 bases). Germline V lookup: CDR1 GTSNPN, CDR2 SVGIG (reference sequence). The CDR3 has 14 residues. Trimming removed 1 base at V and 4 bases at J, with 11 bases between. The DNA for the CDR3 is TGTGCCTGGAGTGGCGGGGCTCTATACAATGAGCAGTTCTTC. Residues: CAWSGGALYNEQFF.

The chain uses TRBV6-5 and TRBJ2-7, with D perhaps TRBD2 (6 bases). There are 14 residues in the CDR3. The germline V gene has CDR1 MNHEY and CDR2 SVGAGI. Deletions cut 7 bases from V and 1 base from J, with 14 bases between. In DNA, the CDR3 is TGTGCCAGCACCGCGGCGGGGAGGTCCTACGAGCAGTACTTC. Protein product: CASTAAGRSYEQYF.